This T cell receptor (beta chain) is drawn from a study of control samples from healthy donors and cancer patients. The protocol was immunoSEQ multiplex PCR, while the TCRdb copy is restricted to in-frame clones and leaves out a portion. The profile shows roughly 150,000 clones, 80% to 95% of them singletons. V shed 3 bases and J shed 2 bases, with 16 bases lying between them. The CDR3 is 16 residues long. The germline V gene encodes CDR1 MDHEN and CDR2 SYDVKM. The TCR sequence derives from a man younger than 30 in good health. The gene calls are TRBV28 and TRBJ2-5; D possibly matches TRBD1 or TRBD2 (5 bases each). The sample consisted of blood. The CDR3 DNA reads as TGTGCCAGCAGTTTCCGGACCAGGGAGAGACAAGAGACCCAGTACTTC. Protein: CASSFRTRERQETQYF. Complete variable domain (other parts from reference TRBV28 and TRBJ2-5): DVKVTQSSRYLVKRTGEKVFLECVQDMDHENMFWYRQDPGLGLRLIYFSYDVKMKEKGDIPEGYSVSREKKERFSLILESASTNQTSMYLCASSFRTRERQETQYFGPGTRLLVL.